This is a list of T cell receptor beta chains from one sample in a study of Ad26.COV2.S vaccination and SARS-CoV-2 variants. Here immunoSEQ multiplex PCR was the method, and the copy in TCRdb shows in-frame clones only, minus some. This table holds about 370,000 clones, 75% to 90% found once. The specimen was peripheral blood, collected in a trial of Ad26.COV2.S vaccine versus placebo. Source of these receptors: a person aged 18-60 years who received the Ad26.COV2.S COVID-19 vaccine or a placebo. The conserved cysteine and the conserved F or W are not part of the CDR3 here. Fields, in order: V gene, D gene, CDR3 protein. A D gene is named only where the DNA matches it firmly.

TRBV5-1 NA ASSYRATDTQY
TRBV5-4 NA ASSSGDREQY
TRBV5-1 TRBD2 ASSPGLAAYNEQF
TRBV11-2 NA ASSPRRQATTSGNTIY
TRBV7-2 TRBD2 ASSLGSGRIDTQY
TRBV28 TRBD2 ATKEAGGPSETQY
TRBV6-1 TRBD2 ASSEGAAGDIFSNNEQF
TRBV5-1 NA ASSLDRHDYEQY
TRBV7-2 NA ASSLWLEPPTGELF
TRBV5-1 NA ASSLVLGNYNEQF
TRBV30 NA AWSGQDYVGYT
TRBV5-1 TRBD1 ASSLAQGDADTQY
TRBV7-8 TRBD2 ASSYRTSGSAVDTQY
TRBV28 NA ASSLAPRAYEQY
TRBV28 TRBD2 ASSPPTSGAYEQY
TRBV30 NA AWSMGNEQF
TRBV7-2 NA ASSLSWGNTIY
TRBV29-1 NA SVRRGNEKLF
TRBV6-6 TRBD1 ASETAGGEQY
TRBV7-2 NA ASSYGTGETQY
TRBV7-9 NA ASSLELGLYNEQF
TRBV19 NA ASSIHVRGFNEQF
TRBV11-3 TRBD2 ASSLNGVLAGSPSYNEQF
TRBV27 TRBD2 ASSTGLAGSYEQY
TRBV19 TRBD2 ASSPTSGSFDEQF
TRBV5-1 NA ASGTVNTEAF
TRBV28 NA ASRSSGANVLT
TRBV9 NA ASSVHPGANNEQF
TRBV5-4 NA ASSSKDSLAQY
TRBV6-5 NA ASSYSTGEQY
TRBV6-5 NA ASSKEQDMNTEAF
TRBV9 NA ASSVGGSSVYNEQF
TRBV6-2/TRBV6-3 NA ASNPPGEVAEAF
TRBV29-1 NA SVARGPGKNIQY
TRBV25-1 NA ASSFGGSYEQY
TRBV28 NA ASDGLGGRGNTIY
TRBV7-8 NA ASSFPRVLGGSNEQF
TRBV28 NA ASSFRGSSYEQY
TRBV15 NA ATSRESKHTGELF
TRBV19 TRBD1 ASGQGSPDT
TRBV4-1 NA ASSLGLLNYGYT
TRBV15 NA ATSRGGARETQY
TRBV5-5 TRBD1 ASSLVIGQGLYGYT
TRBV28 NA ASSFNREKWPYGYT
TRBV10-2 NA ASSDFQSSYNEQF
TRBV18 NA ASSRKAGSNQPQH
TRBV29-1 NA SGEKRLTNYGYT
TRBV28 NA ASSFGGIGQETQY
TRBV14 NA ASSLYLQGTQY
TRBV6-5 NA ASRTSGTAYEQY
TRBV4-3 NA ASSQDFAFGLAGGYT
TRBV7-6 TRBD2 ASSMIAGGLTDTQY
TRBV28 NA ASSGSAPNYEQY
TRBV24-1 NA ATSDPDTYEQY
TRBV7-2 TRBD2 ASSFPSGSEQF